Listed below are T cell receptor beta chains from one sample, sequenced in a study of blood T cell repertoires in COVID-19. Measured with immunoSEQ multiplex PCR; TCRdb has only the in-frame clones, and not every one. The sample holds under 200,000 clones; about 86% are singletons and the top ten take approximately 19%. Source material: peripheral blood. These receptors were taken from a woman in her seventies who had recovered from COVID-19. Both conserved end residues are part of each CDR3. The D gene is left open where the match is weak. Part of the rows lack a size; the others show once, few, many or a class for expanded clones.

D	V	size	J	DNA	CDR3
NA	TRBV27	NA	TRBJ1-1	TGTGCCAGCACCGCCGGGGGGGGGACTGAAGCTTTCTTT	CASTAGGGTEAFF
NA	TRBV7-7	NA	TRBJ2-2	TGTGCCAGCAGCCGCCGAGGGACCGGGGAGCTGTTTTTT	CASSRRGTGELFF
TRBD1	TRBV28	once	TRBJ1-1	TGTGCCAGCAGTGGGTCACAGGGGTGGAACACTGAAGCTTTCTTT	CASSGSQGWNTEAFF
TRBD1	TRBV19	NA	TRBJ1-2	TGTGCCAGTAGCGCGGACCCAGGGGGTGGCTACACCTTC	CASSADPGGGYTF
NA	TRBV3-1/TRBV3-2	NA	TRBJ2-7	TGTGCCAGCAGCCAAGGCAGGGTTGGGGTCGGTCCGTACTTC	CASSQGRVGVGPYF
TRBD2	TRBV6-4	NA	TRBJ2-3	TGTGCCACAGCCCCAATAGCGGGGGGGGCAGATACGCAGTATTTT	CATAPIAGGADTQYF
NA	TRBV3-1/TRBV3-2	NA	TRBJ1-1	TGTGCCAGCAGCCAACCAGACCGCGGGACTGAAGCTTTCTTT	CASSQPDRGTEAFF
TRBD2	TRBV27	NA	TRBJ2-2	TGTGCCAGCAGTTTATTACGGGGAGGGCGGGGTGAGGTCGGGGAGCTGTTTTTT	CASSLLRGGRGEVGELFF
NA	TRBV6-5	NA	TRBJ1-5	TGTGCCAGCGGGAGGAAGCCCGGGAGCAATCAGCCCCAGCATTTT	CASGRKPGSNQPQHF
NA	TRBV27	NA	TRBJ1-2	TGTGCCAGCAGCCCCGGGGGGAACTATCCCAACTATGGCTACACCTTC	CASSPGGNYPNYGYTF
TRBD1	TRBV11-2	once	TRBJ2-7	TGTGCCAGCAGCAGGACAGGGGCCAGCTCCTACGAGCAGTACTTC	CASSRTGASSYEQYF
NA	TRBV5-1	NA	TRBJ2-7	TGCGCCAGCCGATCGAACACCCACTCCTACGAGCAGTACTTC	CASRSNTHSYEQYF
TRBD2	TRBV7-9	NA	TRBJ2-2	TGTGCCAGCAGCCCATTTAGGACTAGCGGGGGAGGGGGGGAGCTGTTTTTT	CASSPFRTSGGGGELFF
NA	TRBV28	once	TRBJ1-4	TGTGCCAGCAGCCTGGACACGCCGGGTGAAAAACTGTTTTTT	CASSLDTPGEKLFF
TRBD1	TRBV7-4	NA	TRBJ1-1	TGTGCCAGCAGCTACCGGGACAGGGTGGATGAAGCTTTCTTT	CASSYRDRVDEAFF
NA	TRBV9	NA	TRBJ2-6	TGTGCCACCTCCGGAGGCTCGAGCGGGGCCAACGTCCTGACTTTC	CATSGGSSGANVLTF
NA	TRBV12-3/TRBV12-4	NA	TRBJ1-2	TGTGCCAGCAGTCCTCAGGATACCCTAACCTTC	CASSPQDTLTF
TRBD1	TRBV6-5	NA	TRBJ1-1	TGTGCCAGCAGTTCCACCGGGACAGGGGACACTGAAGCTTTCTTT	CASSSTGTGDTEAFF
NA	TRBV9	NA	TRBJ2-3	TGTGCCAGCAGCCCACAAGGGGGACCCACAGATACGCAGTATTTT	CASSPQGGPTDTQYF
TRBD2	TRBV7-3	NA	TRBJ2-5	TGTGCCAGCAGCATCGGGACTAGCGGTCAAGAGACCCAGTACTTC	CASSIGTSGQETQYF
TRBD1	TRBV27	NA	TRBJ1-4	TGTGCCAGCAGTTTTTTGCTGCCCCAGGGGGGTGAAAAACTGTTTTTT	CASSFLLPQGGEKLFF
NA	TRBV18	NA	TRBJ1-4	TGTGCCAGCTCACCCATTGCTAATGAAAAACTGTTTTTT	CASSPIANEKLFF
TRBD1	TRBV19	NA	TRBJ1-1	TGTGCCAGTAGTATAGGGGACAGGGGGCGCACTGAAGCTTTCTTT	CASSIGDRGRTEAFF
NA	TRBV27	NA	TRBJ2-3	TGTGCCAGCACCACAGGGTGGTCGGCAGATACGCAGTATTTT	CASTTGWSADTQYF
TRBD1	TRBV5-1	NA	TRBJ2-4	TGCGCCAGCAGCTTGACCCCAGGGGGCAACGGGAACATTCAGTACTTC	CASSLTPGGNGNIQYF
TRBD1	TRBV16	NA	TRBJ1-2	TGTGCCAGCAGCCTCACCGGGACAGGGGGTGGCTACACCTTC	CASSLTGTGGGYTF
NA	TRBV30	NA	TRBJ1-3	TGTGCCTGGAGGGACAACAGGAAAGTAAGGGACACCATATATTTT	CAWRDNRKVRDTIYF
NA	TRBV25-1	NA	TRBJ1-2	TGTGCCAGCATTTCGGACAGACCCGAGGGGGGCTACACCTTC	CASISDRPEGGYTF
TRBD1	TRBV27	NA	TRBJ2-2	TGTGCCAGCAGTTTATCGGGACAGCTAAACACCGGGGAGCTGTTTTTT	CASSLSGQLNTGELFF
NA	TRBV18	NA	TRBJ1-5	TGTGCCAGCTCACCAGGGGCTCGGGGGAATCAGCCCCAGCATTTT	CASSPGARGNQPQHF
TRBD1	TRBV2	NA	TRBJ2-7	TGTGCCAGCACCTGGGACAGGGTGGAGCAGTACTTC	CASTWDRVEQYF
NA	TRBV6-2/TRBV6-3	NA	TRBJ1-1	TGTGCCAGCAGCCCCAGTGTTATATCGACTGAAGCTTTCTTT	CASSPSVISTEAFF
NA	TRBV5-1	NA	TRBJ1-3	TGCGCCAGCAGCTTGGTTCCGGGACTCGGAAACACCATATATTTT	CASSLVPGLGNTIYF
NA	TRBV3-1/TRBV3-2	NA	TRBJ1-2	TGTGCCAGCAGCCAAGATTGGGGACAAATCTATGGCTACACCTTC	CASSQDWGQIYGYTF
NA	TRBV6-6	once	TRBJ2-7	TGTGCCAGCAGTTACGCTGACCCCAGGACCTACGAGCAGTACTTC	CASSYADPRTYEQYF
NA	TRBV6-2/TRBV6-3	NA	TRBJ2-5	TGTGCCAGCAGTCCGAGAACGGACCAAGAGACCCAGTACTTC	CASSPRTDQETQYF
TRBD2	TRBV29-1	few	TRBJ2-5	TGCAGCGCAGGGACTAGCGGGGAGACCCAGTACTTC	CSAGTSGETQYF
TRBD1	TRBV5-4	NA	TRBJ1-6	TGTGCCAGCAGCGGCGGGACAGGAAGGTTGGGTAATTCACCCCTCCACTTT	CASSGGTGRLGNSPLHF
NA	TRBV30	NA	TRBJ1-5	TGTGCCTGGAGTAGGGCAGGGGTGGGGCAGCCCCAGCATTTT	CAWSRAGVGQPQHF
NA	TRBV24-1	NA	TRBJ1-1	TGTGCCACCAGTGACTTCACAGGGTACACTGAAGCTTTCTTT	CATSDFTGYTEAFF
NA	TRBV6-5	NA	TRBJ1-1	TGTGCCAGCAGCCGGGGTGAGGAAGCTTTCTTT	CASSRGEEAFF
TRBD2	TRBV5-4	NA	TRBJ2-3	TGTGCCAGCAAACTAGCGGGAGAAAGAGCGGGCGCAGATACGCAGTATTTT	CASKLAGERAGADTQYF